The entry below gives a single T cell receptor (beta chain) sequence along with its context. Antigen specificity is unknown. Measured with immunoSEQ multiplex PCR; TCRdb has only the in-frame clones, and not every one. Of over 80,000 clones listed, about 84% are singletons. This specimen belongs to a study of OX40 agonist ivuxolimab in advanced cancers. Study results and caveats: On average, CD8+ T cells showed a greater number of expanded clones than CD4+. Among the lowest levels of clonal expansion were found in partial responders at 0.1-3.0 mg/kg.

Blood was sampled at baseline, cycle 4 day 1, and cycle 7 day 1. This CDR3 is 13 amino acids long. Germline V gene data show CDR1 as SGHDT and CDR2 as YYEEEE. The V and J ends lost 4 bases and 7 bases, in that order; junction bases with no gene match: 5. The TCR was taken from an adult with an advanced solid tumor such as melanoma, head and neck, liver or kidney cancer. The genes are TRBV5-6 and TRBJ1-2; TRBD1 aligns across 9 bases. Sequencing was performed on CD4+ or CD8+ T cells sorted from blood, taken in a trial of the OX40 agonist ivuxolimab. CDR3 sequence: CASSPGQGLGYTF. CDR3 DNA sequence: TGTGCCAGCAGCCCGGGACAGGGCCTTGGCTACACCTTC.